A selection of T cell receptor beta chains follows, all from one sample in a study of T cell responses to AZD1222 COVID-19 vaccine. Clones were read by immunoSEQ multiplex PCR, and TCRdb kept only the in-frame ones, dropping some. The sample contains around 130,000 clones, roughly 87% of which appear only once. This specimen was peripheral blood, taken 28 days after the second AZD1222 dose. The source of these receptors is an adult who received the AZD1222 COVID-19 vaccine. The CDR3 runs from the conserved cysteine through the conserved F or W. The order of the fields is clone size, J gene, D gene, V gene, CDR3 DNA, CDR3 protein. D genes are given only for firm matches. Not every row has a clone size; where given, it reads once, few, many or a size class.

clone_size: .
j_call: TRBJ1-2
d_call: TRBD1
v_call: TRBV4-1
cdr3_nt: TGCGCCAGCAGCCAAGAGACAGGGGACTATGGCTACACCTTC
cdr3_aa: CASSQETGDYGYTF

clone_size: once
j_call: TRBJ2-1
d_call: TRBD2
v_call: TRBV28
cdr3_nt: TGTGCCAGCAGCCAAACGGGGGACTATGATGAGCAGTTCTTC
cdr3_aa: CASSQTGDYDEQFF

clone_size: once
j_call: TRBJ2-3
d_call: .
v_call: TRBV7-9
cdr3_nt: TGTGCCAGCATCCCAGGGGACCTTTTGACAGATACGCAGTATTTT
cdr3_aa: CASIPGDLLTDTQYF

clone_size: .
j_call: TRBJ1-2
d_call: .
v_call: TRBV12-3/TRBV12-4
cdr3_nt: TGTGCCAGCAGTCCGGGGGCTTACTATGGCTACACCTTC
cdr3_aa: CASSPGAYYGYTF

clone_size: once
j_call: TRBJ2-3
d_call: .
v_call: TRBV18
cdr3_nt: TGTGCCAGCTCACCAGGCAGGACAGATACGCAGTATTTT
cdr3_aa: CASSPGRTDTQYF

clone_size: .
j_call: TRBJ1-2
d_call: TRBD1
v_call: TRBV7-9
cdr3_nt: TGTGCCAGCAGGGGGACAGTCTATGGCTACACCTTC
cdr3_aa: CASRGTVYGYTF

clone_size: .
j_call: TRBJ2-1
d_call: TRBD2
v_call: TRBV5-1
cdr3_nt: TGCGCCAGCAGCTTGGGGGCCGGACTAGAAGGTGAGCAGTTCTTC
cdr3_aa: CASSLGAGLEGEQFF

clone_size: .
j_call: TRBJ1-4
d_call: .
v_call: TRBV7-2
cdr3_nt: TGTGCCAGCAGCTTAGATAGGGGTGAAAAACTGTTTTTT
cdr3_aa: CASSLDRGEKLFF

clone_size: .
j_call: TRBJ2-2
d_call: TRBD2
v_call: TRBV10-1
cdr3_nt: TGCGCCAGCAGTGGGGCTAGCGGGTACACCGGGGAGCTGTTTTTT
cdr3_aa: CASSGASGYTGELFF

clone_size: .
j_call: TRBJ1-2
d_call: TRBD1
v_call: TRBV2
cdr3_nt: TGTGCCAGCAGATTAACACCACAGGGGCTTGGCTACACCTTC
cdr3_aa: CASRLTPQGLGYTF

clone_size: .
j_call: TRBJ1-5
d_call: .
v_call: TRBV24-1
cdr3_nt: TGTGCCACCAGTGATCGGACACATAGCAATCAGCCCCAGCATTTT
cdr3_aa: CATSDRTHSNQPQHF

clone_size: .
j_call: TRBJ2-5
d_call: TRBD2
v_call: TRBV5-8
cdr3_nt: TGTGCCAGCAGCTTGGCTAGCGGGGGAACCCAGTACTTC
cdr3_aa: CASSLASGGTQYF

clone_size: once
j_call: TRBJ2-2
d_call: TRBD1
v_call: TRBV5-6
cdr3_nt: TGTGCCAGCAGCCCCCTGGGGCGGACAGGGGGTCCCACCGGGGAGCTGTTTTTT
cdr3_aa: CASSPLGRTGGPTGELFF

clone_size: .
j_call: TRBJ1-4
d_call: .
v_call: TRBV19
cdr3_nt: TGTGCCAGTAGTATTTTACCGATGGGCGAAAAACTGTTTTTT
cdr3_aa: CASSILPMGEKLFF

clone_size: .
j_call: TRBJ1-4
d_call: .
v_call: TRBV19
cdr3_nt: TGTGCCAGTAGAGCAGGCTCATCTCTTAATGAAAAACTGTTTTTT
cdr3_aa: CASRAGSSLNEKLFF

clone_size: .
j_call: TRBJ2-7
d_call: .
v_call: TRBV5-4
cdr3_nt: TGTGCCAGCAGCCCGGACCGGGCCGACGAGCAGTACTTC
cdr3_aa: CASSPDRADEQYF

clone_size: .
j_call: TRBJ2-5
d_call: .
v_call: TRBV28
cdr3_nt: TGTGCCAGCAGTTTACGTCAAGAGACCCAGTACTTC
cdr3_aa: CASSLRQETQYF

clone_size: .
j_call: TRBJ2-1
d_call: .
v_call: TRBV5-1
cdr3_nt: TGCGCCAGCAGCTACCCCGGGGCAATTGAGCAGTTCTTC
cdr3_aa: CASSYPGAIEQFF

clone_size: few
j_call: TRBJ2-7
d_call: .
v_call: TRBV10-1
cdr3_nt: TGCGCCAGCAGTAGTTGGCTAGCCGGCGAGCAGTACTTC
cdr3_aa: CASSSWLAGEQYF

clone_size: .
j_call: TRBJ2-1
d_call: .
v_call: TRBV9
cdr3_nt: TGTGCCAGCAGCCGTACGGGACCCCGGGGGAATGAGCAGTTCTTC
cdr3_aa: CASSRTGPRGNEQFF

clone_size: .
j_call: TRBJ1-1
d_call: .
v_call: TRBV11-2
cdr3_nt: TGTGCCAGCAGCTTTACAGACAACACTGAAGCTTTCTTT
cdr3_aa: CASSFTDNTEAFF

clone_size: .
j_call: TRBJ2-2
d_call: TRBD2
v_call: TRBV5-1
cdr3_nt: TGCGCCAGCAGCTCATTAACTAGCGGGGGATTTACCGGGGAGCTGTTTTTT
cdr3_aa: CASSSLTSGGFTGELFF

clone_size: .
j_call: TRBJ1-3
d_call: .
v_call: TRBV5-1
cdr3_nt: TGCGCCAGCAGCTTGGGGACACCTGGAAACACCATATATTTT
cdr3_aa: CASSLGTPGNTIYF